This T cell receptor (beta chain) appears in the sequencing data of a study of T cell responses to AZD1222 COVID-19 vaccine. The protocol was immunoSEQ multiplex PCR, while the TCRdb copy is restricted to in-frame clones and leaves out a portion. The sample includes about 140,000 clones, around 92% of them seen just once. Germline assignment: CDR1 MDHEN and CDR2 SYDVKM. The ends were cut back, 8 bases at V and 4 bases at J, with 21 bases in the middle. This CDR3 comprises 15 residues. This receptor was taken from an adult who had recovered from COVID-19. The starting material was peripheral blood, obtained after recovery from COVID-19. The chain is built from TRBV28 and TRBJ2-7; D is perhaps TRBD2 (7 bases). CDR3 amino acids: CASRPGGASRYEQYF. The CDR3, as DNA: TGTGCCAGCCGGCCGGGGGGCGCCTCTCGTTACGAGCAGTACTTC.